The 23 T cell receptor beta chains given below trace back to one sample, sequenced in a study of technical replicates of blood from a handful of donors. Clones were read by immunoSEQ multiplex PCR, and TCRdb kept only the in-frame ones, dropping some. The sample carries approximately 89,000 clones, 94% recorded once. Input material: T cells isolated from PBMCs. These receptors were obtained from a human donor in good health.

The V call is TRBV27, the J call TRBJ2-7, with D perhaps matching TRBD2 (6 bases). CDR3 length equals 13 residues. V lost 6 bases, J lost 2 bases, and 11 bases lay in between. Germline V gene lookup returns CDR1 MNHEY and CDR2 SMNVEV (reference sequence). CDR3: CASRLGGTYEQYF. In DNA, the CDR3 is TGTGCCAGCAGGCTGGGAGGCACCTACGAGCAGTACTTC.

The chain recombines TRBV19 with TRBJ1-4, with D perhaps matching TRBD1 (5 bases). Germline assignment: CDR1 LNHDA and CDR2 SQIVND (reference sequence). This CDR3 has 16 residues. V dropped 4 bases and J dropped 2 bases, with 14 bases sitting between them. The CDR3 spells CASSKGVRATNEKLFF. DNA for the CDR3: TGTGCCAGTAGTAAAGGGGTCAGGGCGACTAATGAAAAACTGTTTTTT.

The V call is TRBV9, the J call TRBJ2-7; possible D gene TRBD2, 6 bases. CDR3 length equals 16 residues. V was trimmed by 0 bases and J by 1 base, leaving 14 bases between them. Germline V gives CDR1 SGDLS, CDR2 YYNGEE. The CDR3 loop is CASSVGVTRTSYEQYF. The CDR3 bases are TGTGCCAGCAGCGTAGGGGTGACTAGGACATCCTACGAGCAGTACTTC.

The chain couples TRBV20-1 to TRBJ1-1; 8 bases agree with TRBD1. The length of the CDR3 is 11 residues. Germline V gene lookup returns CDR1 DFQATT and CDR2 SNEGSKA (reference sequence). The ends lost 6 bases at V and 8 bases at J; junction bases unmatched: 5. CDR3 amino acids: CSAKQGDEAFF. In DNA, the CDR3 is TGCAGTGCCAAACAGGGGGACGAAGCTTTCTTT.

The V and J genes are TRBV21-1 and TRBJ2-1; the DNA was not used to check the table's D call, TRBD1. TRBV21-1 is flagged as a pseudogene. The CDR3 extends over 14 amino acids. This CDR3 is CASSKVSGLHEQFF. The CDR3 nucleotides are TGTGCCAGCAGCAAAGTATCAGGGCTCCATGAGCAGTTCTTC.

The chain is built from TRBV6-5 and TRBJ2-7, with 11 nucleotides matching TRBD2. The germline CDR1 and CDR2 sequences are MNHEY and SVGAGI. The CDR3 totals 15 residues. V dropped 6 bases and J dropped 2; count of bases not matched to a gene: 6. The CDR3 DNA is TGTGCCAGCAGAACGGGACTAGCGGATCCCTACGAGCAGTACTTC. It yields the protein CASRTGLADPYEQYF.

The genes are TRBV4-3 and TRBJ2-1; D may be TRBD1 (5 bases). The CDR3 loop spans 15 amino acids. V was trimmed by 4 bases and J by 8 bases, leaving 18 bases between them. The germline CDR1 and CDR2 sequences are LGHNA and YSLEER. CDR3 DNA sequence: TGCGCCAGCAGCCTCGGCGACAGAATAGGCGATGAGCAGTTCTTC. Translated: CASSLGDRIGDEQFF.

The chain links TRBV30 to TRBJ1-4; tentative D call: TRBD1 (5 bases). V shed 3 bases and J shed 6 bases, with 20 bases lying between them. The CDR3 spans 16 residues. Germline lookup yields CDR1 GTSNPN and CDR2 SVGIG (reference sequence). The CDR3 DNA is TGTGCCTGGAGCAACTCCCGGGGGACGGAACATGAAAAACTGTTTTTT. It translates to CAWSNSRGTEHEKLFF.

The rearrangement links TRBV27 to TRBJ1-4, with 7 bases identical to TRBD1. The germline V gene encodes CDR1 MNHEY and CDR2 SMNVEV (reference sequence). V lost 4 bases to trimming and J lost 5 bases; unmatched junction nucleotides: 4. The CDR3 consists of 14 residues. For the CDR3, the DNA is TGTGCCAGCAGTTCCGGGACAGAGAATGAAAAACTGTTTTTT. It specifies CASSSGTENEKLFF.

The chain carries TRBV11-3 and TRBJ1-1; the D is unclear. Germline V gene sequence: CDR1 SGHNT, CDR2 YENEEA. Trimming left V 4 bases short and J 7 bases short, with 16 bases between. CDR3 size: 14 residues. Written as DNA, the CDR3 is TGTGCCAGCAGCTCGAGGCGGGTAATAGATGAAGCTTTCTTT. Amino acids: CASSSRRVIDEAFF. Full variable domain (rest looked up from reference TRBV11-3 and TRBJ1-1): EAGVVQSPRYKIIEKKQPVAFWCNPISGHNTLYWYLQNLGQGPELLIRYENEEAVDDSQLPKDRFSAERLKGVDSTLKIQPAELGDSAVYLCASSSRRVIDEAFFGQGTRLTVV.

The V and J genes are TRBV6-5 and TRBJ2-3, with 8 bases lining up with TRBD1. The length of the CDR3 is 15 residues. V was pared by 6 bases and J by 3 bases, with 8 bases of the junction left unmatched. The germline V gene encodes CDR1 MNHEY and CDR2 SVGAGI. The CDR3: CASRPDRGWTDTQYF. CDR3 DNA: TGTGCCAGCAGGCCAGACAGGGGATGGACAGATACGCAGTATTTT.

This clone was seen a single time. This rearrangement joins TRBV6-1 to TRBJ2-1; TRBD1 matches at 8 bases. CDR3 length: 13 residues. Trimming at V came to 1 base and at J to 10 bases, leaving 3 bases not matched to a gene. Looked up from germline, CDR1 is MNHNS and CDR2 is SASEGT. In DNA, the CDR3 is TGTGCCAGCAGTGAAGGACAGGGGACGGAGCAGTTCTTC. Protein sequence: CASSEGQGTEQFF.

V and J are TRBV5-1 and TRBJ2-1; 7 bases align to TRBD1. CDR1 and CDR2 (germline): SGHRS, YFSETQ. The CDR3 spans 15 residues. V shed 3 bases and J 0 bases; nucleotides not matched to a gene: 3. CDR3 sequence (DNA): TGCGCCAGCAGCTCCCGGGACAGCTCCTACAATGAGCAGTTCTTC. It yields the protein CASSSRDSSYNEQFF.

The chain carries TRBV6-1 and TRBJ1-2; 9 nucleotides match TRBD1. The CDR3 length is 15 residues. The trim removed 5 bases at V and 4 bases at J, leaving 8 bases unmatched. Germline values: CDR1 MNHNS, CDR2 SASEGT. The CDR3 region has the DNA TGTGCCAGCAGTAATATCGGGACAGGGACCTATGGCTACACCTTC. It encodes CASSNIGTGTYGYTF.

Turning to this clone: The same CDR3 can be traced to other DNA sequences in this sample. V usage is TRBV5-1 and J usage is TRBJ1-2; 7 positions match TRBD1. The V gene's germline CDR1 is SGHRS and CDR2 YFSETQ. J lost 7 bases, V lost 4 bases, and 7 bases had no gene match. This CDR3 has 13 residues. The CDR3 is CASSLDRASGYTF. Here the CDR3 DNA reads TGCGCCAGCAGCCTTGACAGGGCAAGTGGCTACACCTTC.

The chain recombines TRBV5-1 with TRBJ2-1, with TRBD1 as a possible D gene (5 bases). Trimming cost V 0 bases and J 0 bases, with 7 bases left between them. CDR3 length: 15 residues. Germline CDR1 and CDR2: SGHRS and YFSETQ. In DNA form, the CDR3 reads TGCGCCAGCAGCTTGGGCGACAGCTCCTACAATGAGCAGTTCTTC. Protein sequence: CASSLGDSSYNEQFF.

The chain carries TRBV28 and TRBJ1-2, with D tentatively TRBD1 (6 bases). Trimming cost V 2 bases and J 4 bases, with 14 bases left between them. The germline gives CDR1 MDHEN, CDR2 SYDVKM. The CDR3 is 15 amino acids. CDR3 amino acids: CASSLLKGGIYGYTF. The CDR3 bases are TGTGCCAGCAGTTTACTCAAGGGGGGGATCTATGGCTACACCTTC.

The chain uses TRBV6-5 and TRBJ1-2, with a tentative D call TRBD1 (6 bases). Germline assignment: CDR1 MNHEY and CDR2 SVGAGI. CDR3 size: 12 residues. Deletions cut 6 bases from V and 8 bases from J, with 13 bases between. Here the CDR3 DNA reads TGTGCCAGCAGACTTACAGGGTTCGGCTACACCTTC. Its translation is CASRLTGFGYTF.

The chain joins TRBV2 to TRBJ2-5; D is possibly TRBD1 (6 bases). Trimming left V 2 bases short and J 1 base short, with 8 bases between. CDR1 SNHLY and CDR2 FYNNEI come from the germline V gene. The CDR3 is 14 residues long. Here the CDR3 DNA reads TGTGCCAGCAGTGAATGGACAGCCCAAGAGACCCAGTACTTC. Amino acid sequence: CASSEWTAQETQYF.

This sequence joins TRBV9 and TRBJ1-1, with 7 nucleotides matching TRBD1. The trim removed 4 bases at V and 3 bases at J, leaving 3 bases unmatched. This CDR3 comprises 13 residues. The germline CDR1 and CDR2 sequences are SGDLS and YYNGEE. CDR3 coding DNA: TGTGCCAGCAGCCAGGGGGATGACACTGAAGCTTTCTTT. Amino acids: CASSQGDDTEAFF.

The chain carries TRBV9 and TRBJ2-5; 11 bases align to TRBD2. The CDR3 sequence is 15 residues long. Trimming took 4 bases from V and 5 from J; bases not matched to a gene: 7. The germline gives CDR1 SGDLS, CDR2 YYNGEE. CDR3 sequence reads: CASSQTSGIGETQYF. The CDR3 region has the DNA TGTGCCAGCAGCCAGACTAGCGGGATAGGGGAGACCCAGTACTTC.

Only one count was recorded for this clone. V usage is TRBV9 and J usage is TRBJ2-3; the D gene is possibly TRBD1 (5 bases). CDR1 is SGDLS and CDR2 is YYNGEE in the germline V gene. The CDR3 runs 18 residues. V lost 3 bases to trimming and J lost 2 bases, with 22 bases between them. The CDR3 DNA follows: TGTGCCAGCAGCGAAACAGGCGACCCCGAATATCACACAGATACGCAGTATTTT. Translating it yields CASSETGDPEYHTDTQYF.

The J gene is TRBJ2-7, the V gene TRBV2, with 9 nucleotides matching TRBD2. Germline assignment: CDR1 SNHLY and CDR2 FYNNEI. The CDR3 totals 14 residues. The chain's CDR3 is CSASGTLIAYEQYF. CDR3 DNA sequence: TGTTCGGCTAGCGGGACTCTCATCGCGTACGAGCAGTACTTC.